This TCR beta chain is drawn from a study of naive and memory T cell subsets. The treatment was: skin biopsy from PPD injection site in Mantoux-positive individual. An oligonucleotide containing a UMI was ligated to the 3' end of TCR cDNA. Biopsied sites were PPD injections in people with a positive Mantoux test. Cells were not sorted; total RNA input targeted roughly 1 to 1,100 ng. Germline-derived CDR1 and CDR2 are MNHEY and SVGAGI. Trimming left V 7 bases short and J 11 bases short, with 14 bases between. This CDR3 is built from 11 residues. Amplification of ligated cDNA took four PCR rounds with SP2 and nested alpha and beta constant primers. TCRdb reprocessed the UMI-ligation and nested PCR reads via MiXCR and lists one record per CDR3 protein. The sample includes some 40,000 distinct CDR3 sequences, about 11% of them seen just once.

The TCR comes from an adult in good health. This chain connects TRBV6-5 to TRBJ1-1, with no clear D. The sample was skin, taken from a tuberculin skin test site. CDR3 nucleotide sequence: TGTGCCAGCAATGACGGTGACGAGGCTTTCTTT. Translating gives CASNDGDEAFF.